These T cell receptor beta chains were read from a single sample in a study of long-term antiretroviral therapy in people with HIV. Using immunoSEQ multiplex PCR, the repertoire was profiled, and TCRdb retains in-frame clones only, with some absent. The profile covers 20,000 to 25,000 clones, with approximately 77% appearing a single time and over 8% taken by the ten largest. Specimen: unsorted PBMCs, collected at the start of antiretroviral therapy. The source is a man in his fifties with HIV. Both conserved end residues are part of each CDR3. Each record gives: clone size, D gene, J gene, V gene, CDR3 DNA, CDR3 protein. D genes are given only for firm matches. The size of a clone is reported for some rows only, either as once, few or many, or as a class for expanded clones.

clone_size: .; d_call: .; j_call: TRBJ1-5; v_call: TRBV7-2; cdr3_nt: TGTGCCAGCAGCTTAACACGGGATGGCAATCAGCCCCAGCATTTT; cdr3_aa: CASSLTRDGNQPQHF
clone_size: few; d_call: .; j_call: TRBJ2-7; v_call: TRBV5-5; cdr3_nt: TGTGCCAGCAGCCCCGTAAACTCCTACGAGCAGTACTTC; cdr3_aa: CASSPVNSYEQYF
clone_size: .; d_call: TRBD2; j_call: TRBJ2-7; v_call: TRBV7-9; cdr3_nt: TGTGCCAGCAGCTTGGGACTAGCGGGGCCCTACGAGCAGTACTTC; cdr3_aa: CASSLGLAGPYEQYF
clone_size: few; d_call: TRBD1; j_call: TRBJ2-7; v_call: TRBV11-1; cdr3_nt: TGTGCCAGCAGCCCCGACAGGGTAGGGTACGAGCAGTACTTC; cdr3_aa: CASSPDRVGYEQYF
clone_size: .; d_call: .; j_call: TRBJ1-2; v_call: TRBV9; cdr3_nt: TGTGCCAGCAGCGAACAGCCGAACTATGGCTACACCTTC; cdr3_aa: CASSEQPNYGYTF
clone_size: .; d_call: .; j_call: TRBJ1-2; v_call: TRBV6-1; cdr3_nt: TGTGCCAGCAGTGAAAACGGACGATCTAACTATGGCTACACCTTC; cdr3_aa: CASSENGRSNYGYTF
clone_size: .; d_call: TRBD1; j_call: TRBJ2-1; v_call: TRBV11-3; cdr3_nt: TGTGCCAGCACCCCGGGACAGGGGAGAAATGAGCAGTTCTTC; cdr3_aa: CASTPGQGRNEQFF
clone_size: .; d_call: .; j_call: TRBJ1-1; v_call: TRBV10-2; cdr3_nt: TGCGCCAGCAAAAAGACGGTACTGAACACTGAAGCTTTCTTT; cdr3_aa: CASKKTVLNTEAFF
clone_size: .; d_call: TRBD2; j_call: TRBJ2-7; v_call: TRBV7-2; cdr3_nt: TGTGCCAGCAGCTTTGCAGGACTAGCGGGAGTCAACGAGCAGTACTTC; cdr3_aa: CASSFAGLAGVNEQYF
clone_size: .; d_call: .; j_call: TRBJ2-2; v_call: TRBV28; cdr3_nt: TGTGCCAGCAGTATTTATACCGGGGAGCTGTTTTTT; cdr3_aa: CASSIYTGELFF
clone_size: once; d_call: .; j_call: TRBJ1-2; v_call: TRBV6-5; cdr3_nt: TGTGCCAGCAGTTCCACAGGGTATGGCTACACCTTC; cdr3_aa: CASSSTGYGYTF
clone_size: .; d_call: TRBD1; j_call: TRBJ2-7; v_call: TRBV27; cdr3_nt: TGTGCCAGCAGTCATAGGGACAGGCGCTACGAGCAGTACTTC; cdr3_aa: CASSHRDRRYEQYF
clone_size: few; d_call: .; j_call: TRBJ2-2; v_call: TRBV18; cdr3_nt: TGTGCCAGCTCACCGACTATTAACACCGGGGAGCTGTTTTTT; cdr3_aa: CASSPTINTGELFF
clone_size: .; d_call: TRBD1; j_call: TRBJ1-1; v_call: TRBV23-1; cdr3_nt: TGCGCCAGCAGTCACGGACAGGACTCTATGAACACTGAAGCTTTCTTT; cdr3_aa: CASSHGQDSMNTEAFF
clone_size: .; d_call: TRBD2; j_call: TRBJ2-1; v_call: TRBV5-1; cdr3_nt: TGCGCCAGCAGCTTGGGGACTAGCGGGGGGCGGGAGCAGTTCTTC; cdr3_aa: CASSLGTSGGREQFF